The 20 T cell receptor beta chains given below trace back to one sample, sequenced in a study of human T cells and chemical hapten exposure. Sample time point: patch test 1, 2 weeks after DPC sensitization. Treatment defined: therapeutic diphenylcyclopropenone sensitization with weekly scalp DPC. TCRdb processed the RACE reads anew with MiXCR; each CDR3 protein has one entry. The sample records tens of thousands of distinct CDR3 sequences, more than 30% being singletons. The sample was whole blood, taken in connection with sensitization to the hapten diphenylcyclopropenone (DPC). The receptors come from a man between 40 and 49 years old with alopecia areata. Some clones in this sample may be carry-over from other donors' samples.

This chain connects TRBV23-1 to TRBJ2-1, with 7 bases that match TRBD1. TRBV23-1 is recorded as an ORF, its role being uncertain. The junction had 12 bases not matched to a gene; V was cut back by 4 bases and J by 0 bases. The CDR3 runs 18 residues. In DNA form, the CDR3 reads TGCGCCAGCAGTCCCTTACTTCACAGGGGCAGCTCCTACAATGAGCAGTTCTTC. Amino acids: CASSPLLHRGSSYNEQFF.

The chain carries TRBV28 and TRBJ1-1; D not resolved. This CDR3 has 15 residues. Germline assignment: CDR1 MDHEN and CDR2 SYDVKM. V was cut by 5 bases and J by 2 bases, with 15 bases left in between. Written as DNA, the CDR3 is TGTGCCAGCAGTCCCTATTTGGACCAAAACACTGAAGCTTTCTTT. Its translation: CASSPYLDQNTEAFF.

The CDR3 reads CAISEENTEAFF. The CDR3 DNA sequence: TGTGCCATCAGTGAGGAGAACACTGAAGCTTTCTTT. This chain joins TRBV10-3 and TRBJ1-1, with D unresolved. The ends were cut back, 2 bases at V and 1 base at J, with 2 bases in the middle. The CDR3 consists of 12 residues. Germline loops: CDR1 ENHRY, CDR2 SYGVKD.

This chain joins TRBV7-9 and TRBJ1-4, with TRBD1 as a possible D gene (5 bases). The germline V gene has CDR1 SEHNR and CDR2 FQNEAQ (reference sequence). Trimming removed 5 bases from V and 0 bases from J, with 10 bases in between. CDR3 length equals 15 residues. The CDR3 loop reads CASSPRGATNEKLFF. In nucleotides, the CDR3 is TGTGCCAGCAGCCCAAGGGGTGCAACTAATGAAAAACTGTTTTTT.

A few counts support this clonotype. The CDR3 sequence is CASSLGGSGEQYF. The CDR3 nucleotides are TGTGCCAGCAGCTTAGGCGGGAGTGGCGAGCAGTACTTC. The gene calls are TRBV7-9 and TRBJ2-7, with TRBD2 matching 7 bases. Per the germline V gene, CDR1 is SEHNR and CDR2 is FQNEAQ (reference sequence). CDR3 length: 13 residues. J lost 6 bases, V lost 1 base, and 3 bases had no gene match.

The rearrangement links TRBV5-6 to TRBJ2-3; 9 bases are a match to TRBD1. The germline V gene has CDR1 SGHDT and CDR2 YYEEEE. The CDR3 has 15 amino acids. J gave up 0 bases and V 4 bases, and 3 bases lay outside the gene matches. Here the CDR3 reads CASSTGTGSTDTQYF. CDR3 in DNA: TGTGCCAGCAGCACAGGGACAGGGAGCACAGATACGCAGTATTTT. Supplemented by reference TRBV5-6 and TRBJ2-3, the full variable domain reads DAGVTQSPTHLIKTRGQQVTLRCSPKSGHDTVSWYQQALGQGPQFIFQYYEEEERQRGNFPDRFSGHQFPNYSSELNVNALLLGDSALYLCASSTGTGSTDTQYFGPGTRLTVL.

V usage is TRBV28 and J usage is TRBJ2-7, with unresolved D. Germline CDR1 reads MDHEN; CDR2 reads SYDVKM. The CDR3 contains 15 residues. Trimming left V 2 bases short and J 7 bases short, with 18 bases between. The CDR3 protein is CASSLVQKPTMEQYF. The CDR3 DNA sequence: TGTGCCAGCAGTTTAGTCCAGAAACCTACGATGGAGCAGTACTTC.

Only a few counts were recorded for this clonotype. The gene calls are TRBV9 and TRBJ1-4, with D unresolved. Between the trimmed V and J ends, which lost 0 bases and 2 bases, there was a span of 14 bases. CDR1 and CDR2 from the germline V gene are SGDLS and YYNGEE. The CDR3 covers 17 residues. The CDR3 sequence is CASSVAGGWETNEKLFF. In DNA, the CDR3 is TGTGCCAGCAGCGTAGCAGGAGGGTGGGAGACTAATGAAAAACTGTTTTTT.

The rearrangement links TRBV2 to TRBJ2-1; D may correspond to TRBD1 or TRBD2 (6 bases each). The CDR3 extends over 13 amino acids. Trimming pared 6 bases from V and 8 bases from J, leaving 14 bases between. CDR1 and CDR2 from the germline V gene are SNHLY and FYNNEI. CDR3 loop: CASSKDGGHEQFF. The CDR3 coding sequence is TGTGCCAGCAGCAAAGATGGGGGGCATGAGCAGTTCTTC.

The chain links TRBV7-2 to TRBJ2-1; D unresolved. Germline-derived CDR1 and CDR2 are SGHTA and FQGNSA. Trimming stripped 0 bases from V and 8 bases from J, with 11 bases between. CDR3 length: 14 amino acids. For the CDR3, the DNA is TGTGCCAGCAGCTTAGCGGTGGTAGGGTATGAGCAGTTCTTC. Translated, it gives CASSLAVVGYEQFF.

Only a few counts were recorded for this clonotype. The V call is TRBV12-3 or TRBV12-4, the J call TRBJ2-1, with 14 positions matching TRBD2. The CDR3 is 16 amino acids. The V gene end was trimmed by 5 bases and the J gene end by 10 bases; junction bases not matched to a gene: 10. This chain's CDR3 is CASSPPGLAGAEEQFF. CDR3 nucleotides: TGTGCCAGCAGTCCCCCGGGACTAGCGGGAGCTGAGGAGCAGTTCTTC.

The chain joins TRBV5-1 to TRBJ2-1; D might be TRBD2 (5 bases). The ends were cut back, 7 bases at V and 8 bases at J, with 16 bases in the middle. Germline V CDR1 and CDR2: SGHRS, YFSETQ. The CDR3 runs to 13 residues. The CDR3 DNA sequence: TGCGCCAGCGCGGAGGTGGGCTGGGATGAGCAGTTCTTC. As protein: CASAEVGWDEQFF.

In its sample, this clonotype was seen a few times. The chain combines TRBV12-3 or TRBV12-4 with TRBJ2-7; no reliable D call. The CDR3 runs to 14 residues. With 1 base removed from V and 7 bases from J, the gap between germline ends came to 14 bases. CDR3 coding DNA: TGTGCCAGCAGTTTAGGGGGTCAAGTACGGGAGCAGTACTTC. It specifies CASSLGGQVREQYF.

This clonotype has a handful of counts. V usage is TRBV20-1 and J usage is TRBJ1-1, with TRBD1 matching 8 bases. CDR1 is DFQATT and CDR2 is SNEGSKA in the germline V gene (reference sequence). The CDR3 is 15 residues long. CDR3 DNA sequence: TGCAGCCCCTTCATCAGGGGGCCGGAGGACACTGAAGCTTTCTTT. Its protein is CSPFIRGPEDTEAFF.

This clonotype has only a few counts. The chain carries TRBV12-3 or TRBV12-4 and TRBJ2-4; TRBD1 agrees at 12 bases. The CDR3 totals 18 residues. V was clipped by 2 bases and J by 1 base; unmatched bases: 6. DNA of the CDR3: TGTGCCAGCAGTTTACGGGACAGGGGGCGCGTGGCCAAAAACATTCAGTACTTC. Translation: CASSLRDRGRVAKNIQYF.

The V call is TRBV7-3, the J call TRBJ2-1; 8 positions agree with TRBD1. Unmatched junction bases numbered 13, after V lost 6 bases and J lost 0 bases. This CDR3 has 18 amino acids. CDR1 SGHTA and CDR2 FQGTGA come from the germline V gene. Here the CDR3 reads CASSLSSGGGISYNEQFF. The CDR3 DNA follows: TGTGCCAGCAGTTTATCCTCAGGGGGCGGAATCTCCTACAATGAGCAGTTCTTC.

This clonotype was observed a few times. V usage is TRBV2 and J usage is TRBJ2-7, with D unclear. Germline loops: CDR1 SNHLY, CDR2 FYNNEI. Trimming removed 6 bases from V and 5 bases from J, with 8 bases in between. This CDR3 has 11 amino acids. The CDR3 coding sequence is TGTGCCAGCAGAGTCAAGGACGAGCAGTACTTC. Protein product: CASRVKDEQYF. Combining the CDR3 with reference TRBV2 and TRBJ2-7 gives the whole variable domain EPEVTQTPSHQVTQMGQEVILRCVPISNHLYFYWYRQILGQKVEFLVSFYNNEISEKSEIFDDQFSVERPDGSNFTLKIRSTKLEDSAMYFCASRVKDEQYFGPGTRLTVT.

CDR3 loop: CASSDSAGTDTQYF. In DNA form, the CDR3 reads TGTGCCAGCAGTGACTCAGCGGGCACAGATACGCAGTATTTT. J is TRBJ2-3 and V is TRBV6-4, with D possibly being TRBD2 (5 bases). The germline V gene encodes CDR1 MRHNA and CDR2 SNTAGT. The CDR3 extends over 14 amino acids. The V gene lost 0 bases and the J gene lost 1 base, with 5 bases spanning the gap.

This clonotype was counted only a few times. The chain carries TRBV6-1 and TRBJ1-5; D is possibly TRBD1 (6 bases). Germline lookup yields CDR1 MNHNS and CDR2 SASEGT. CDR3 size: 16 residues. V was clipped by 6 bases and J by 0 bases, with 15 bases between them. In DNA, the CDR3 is TGTGCCAGCAGCAGCAGTACAGGGTATAGCAATCAGCCCCAGCATTTT. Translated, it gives CASSSSTGYSNQPQHF.

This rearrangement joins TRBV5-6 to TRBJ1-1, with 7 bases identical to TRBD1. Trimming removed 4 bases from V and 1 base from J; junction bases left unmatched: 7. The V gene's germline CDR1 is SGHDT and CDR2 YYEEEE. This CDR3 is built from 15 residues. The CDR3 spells CASSAVDRPNTEAFF. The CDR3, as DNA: TGTGCCAGCAGCGCGGTGGACAGGCCGAACACTGAAGCTTTCTTT.